Each of the 2 T cell receptor beta chains below was sequenced from the same sample in a study of CD8 T cells in ankylosing spondylitis. TCRdb reanalysed the 5' RACE reads using MiXCR and keeps one entry per CDR3 protein. The sample has 20,000 to 30,000 distinct CDR3 sequences; about an eighth are singletons. Sequenced: blood. These receptors originate from a male donor with ankylosing spondylitis or in good health (not recorded which).

This clonotype is judged medium-sized. The chain uses TRBV7-2 and TRBJ2-4; 7 bases align to TRBD1. Looked up from germline, CDR1 is SGHTA and CDR2 is FQGNSA. Germline trimming cut 1 base from V and 0 bases from J; bases unmatched to any gene: 6. The CDR3 is 17 amino acids. In nucleotides, the CDR3 is TGTGCCAGCAGCTTAGTGGGACAGACCAGAGCCAAAAACATTCAGTACTTC. Protein: CASSLVGQTRAKNIQYF.

The V gene is TRBV28, the J gene TRBJ2-7; D ambiguous. The CDR3 extends over 13 amino acids. Germline V gene lookup returns CDR1 MDHEN and CDR2 SYDVKM. V was cut by 5 bases and J by 2 bases, with 10 bases left in between. CDR3 protein: CASSPTSTYEQYF. The CDR3 DNA sequence: TGTGCCAGCAGTCCGACAAGTACCTACGAGCAGTACTTC. Filled out from reference TRBV28 and TRBJ2-7, the complete variable domain reads DVKVTQSSRYLVKRTGEKVFLECVQDMDHENMFWYRQDPGLGLRLIYFSYDVKMKEKGDIPEGYSVSREKKERFSLILESASTNQTSMYLCASSPTSTYEQYFGPGTRLTVT.